This TCR beta chain was found in a study of post-analysis software for immune sequencing data. Study in general: The cohort encompassed relapsing-remitting, secondary progressive and progressive-relapsing multiple sclerosis disease courses. Whole-study findings and limits: By F measure, strong co-clustering occurred among samples prepared in the same batch.

Unique molecular identifiers had been added to the TCR beta cDNA libraries. Each CDR3 protein is one row after TCRdb ran MiXCR on the PCR reads. Among over 150,000 distinct CDR3 sequences listed, under 40% were seen once. For this clonotype: Antigen: not known. One end of the junction is discordant with germline, which a read error may explain.

The sample here was blood, taken after autologous hematopoietic stem cell transplantation. This sequence originates from a girl aged 5 to 17 with multiple sclerosis.

This CDR3 is CAGSYGVAGANEQFF. The CDR3 coding sequence is TGTGCCGGCAGTTACGGGGTAGCGGGAGCTAATGAGCAGTTCTTC. This sequence joins TRBV6-5 and TRBJ2-1, with 9 bases matching TRBD2. The CDR3 has 15 residues. The germline gives CDR1 MNHEY, CDR2 SVGAGI.